These 15 T cell receptor beta chains came from one sample sequenced in a study of technical replicates of blood from a handful of donors. TCRdb keeps only in-frame clones here, not all; method: immunoSEQ multiplex PCR. The sample includes just over 15,000 clones, over 70% of them seen just once. Sequencing was carried out using PBMCs. The receptor source for this set is a human donor in good health.

This clone appeared a few times. The chain is built from TRBV5-4 and TRBJ2-7; a weak D match, TRBD2 (7 bases). V lost 10 bases and J lost 0, with 17 bases in between. This CDR3 is built from 14 residues. Germline CDR1 SGHNT, CDR2 YYREEE (reference sequence). As DNA, the CDR3 is TGTGCCGGATCTAGGGGGGACTACTCCTACGAGCAGTACTTC. It yields the protein CAGSRGDYSYEQYF.

The chain couples TRBV4-1 to TRBJ2-1, with D maybe TRBD1 (6 bases). Germline V gene data show CDR1 as MGHRA and CDR2 as YSYEKL. V gave up 0 bases and J gave up 4 bases, with 13 bases separating them. CDR3 length: 16 amino acids. CDR3 protein: CASSQDKSQGYNEQFF. Here the CDR3 DNA reads TGCGCCAGCAGCCAAGATAAGTCCCAGGGGTACAATGAGCAGTTCTTC.

The chain couples TRBV7-6 to TRBJ2-7; TRBD2 matches at 11 bases. V shed 5 bases and J 4 bases; nucleotides not matched to a gene: 4. The germline CDR1 and CDR2 sequences are SGHVS and FNYEAQ. CDR3 size: 14 residues. The CDR3 DNA reads TGTGCCAGCAGCCCCGGGACTAGCGGTTACGAGCAGTACTTC. Its translation: CASSPGTSGYEQYF.

V and J are TRBV5-6 and TRBJ2-7; D gene unclear. The CDR3 extends over 14 amino acids. V was trimmed by 0 bases and J by 0 bases, leaving 7 bases between them. From germline, CDR1 is SGHDT and CDR2 YYEEEE. The chain's CDR3 is CASSLVADSYEQYF. Here the CDR3 DNA reads TGTGCCAGCAGCTTGGTAGCAGACTCCTACGAGCAGTACTTC.

This clone was seen more than once but under ten times. The J gene is TRBJ1-2, the V gene TRBV5-4, with TRBD1 matching over 8 bases. In germline, CDR1 is SGHNT, CDR2 YYREEE (reference sequence). The CDR3 spans 15 residues. The junction had 12 bases not matched to a gene; V was cut back by 3 bases and J by 8 bases. CDR3 DNA: TGTGCCAGCAGCTCCCCGCTGGGGACAGGAAAAGGCTACACCTTC. Amino acid sequence: CASSSPLGTGKGYTF.

The V gene is TRBV6-4, the J gene TRBJ2-1; weak D call: TRBD2 (7 bases). CDR3 length equals 16 residues. V lost 0 bases and J lost 7, with 16 bases in between. Germline V CDR1 and CDR2: MRHNA, SNTAGT. DNA for the CDR3: TGTGCCAGCAGTGACTCGGGGGGGGCTAGGAGGAATGAGCAGTTCTTC. Protein product: CASSDSGGARRNEQFF.

This sequence joins TRBV4-1 and TRBJ2-5; 12 nucleotides line up with TRBD1. CDR3 length equals 17 residues. Germline V gene lookup returns CDR1 MGHRA and CDR2 YSYEKL. With 2 bases clipped from V and 5 bases from J, the junction kept 9 bases outside the gene matches. Written as DNA, the CDR3 is TGCGCCAGCAGCCAAAGCCGGGACAGGGGGCCCCGCGAGACCCAGTACTTC. It codes for CASSQSRDRGPRETQYF.

This clone has a handful of counts. The chain uses TRBV28 and TRBJ1-2, with 9 positions matching TRBD1. There are 15 residues in the CDR3. With V trimmed by 7 bases and J by 8 bases, 14 bases remained unmatched. Germline CDR1 reads MDHEN; CDR2 reads SYDVKM. In nucleotides, the CDR3 is TGTGCCAGCACCGTAGCCCGCTGGACAGGGGAAGGCTACACCTTC. Translation: CASTVARWTGEGYTF.

The chain couples TRBV14 to TRBJ2-7; 7 bases fit TRBD1. Losses at the gene ends were 1 base for V and 0 bases for J; bases not matched to a gene: 6. The CDR3 has 16 amino acids. Germline loops: CDR1 SGHDN, CDR2 FVKESK. CDR3 protein: CASSQAWTGVSYEQYF. For the CDR3, the DNA is TGTGCCAGCAGCCAAGCCTGGACAGGAGTCTCCTACGAGCAGTACTTC.

The V and J genes are TRBV5-1 and TRBJ2-7; D perhaps matches TRBD1 (5 bases). The germline CDR1 and CDR2 sequences are SGHRS and YFSETQ. V was trimmed by 1 base and J by 2 bases, leaving 10 bases between them. The CDR3 is 14 residues long. Written as DNA, the CDR3 is TGCGCCAGCAGCTTGTTAGGCAGGGCCTACGAGCAGTACTTC. Protein product: CASSLLGRAYEQYF.

The chain combines TRBV27 with TRBJ1-5; perhaps TRBD1 as D (5 bases). The CDR3 runs to 15 residues. The germline gives CDR1 MNHEY, CDR2 SMNVEV (reference sequence). V was pared by 5 bases and J by 3 bases, with 14 bases between. The CDR3 spells CASSVLGANNQPQHF. The CDR3, as DNA: TGTGCCAGCAGTGTGCTAGGGGCGAACAATCAGCCCCAGCATTTT.

The chain uses TRBV7-9 and TRBJ1-4; D possibly corresponds to TRBD1 (5 bases). This CDR3 is 15 amino acids long. CDR1 is SEHNR, CDR2 FQNEAQ, per germline (reference sequence). V was cut by 2 bases and J by 7 bases, with 14 bases left in between. CDR3 sequence (DNA): TGTGCCAGCAGCTTATCGGCGGGGCTTGGTGAAAAACTGTTTTTT. Translating gives CASSLSAGLGEKLFF.

V usage is TRBV30 and J usage is TRBJ2-7, with D maybe TRBD1 (5 bases). Trimming left V 6 bases short and J 5 bases short, with 14 bases between. Germline-derived CDR1 and CDR2 are GTSNPN and SVGIG (reference sequence). This CDR3 contains 12 residues. The CDR3, as DNA: TGTGCCTGCGCACCCTACAGGAACGAGCAGTACTTC. Amino acids: CACAPYRNEQYF.

The rearrangement links TRBV25-1 to TRBJ2-5; 8 bases match TRBD2. The CDR3 has 13 amino acids. Germline CDR1 reads MGHDK; CDR2 reads SYGVNS. J lost 5 bases, V lost 6 bases, and 5 bases had no gene match. CDR3 nucleotide sequence: TGTGCCAGCAGAGCGGGAGTCGGGGAGACCCAGTACTTC. It translates to CASRAGVGETQYF.

The gene calls are TRBV2 and TRBJ2-1; possibly TRBD2 for D (6 bases). The germline V and J ends were trimmed by 6 bases and 4 bases, with 10 bases remaining between them. Germline V gene sequence: CDR1 SNHLY, CDR2 FYNNEI. This CDR3 comprises 13 residues. The CDR3 bases are TGTGCCAGCAGGGGACTTCTTTACAATGAGCAGTTCTTC. The encoded protein is CASRGLLYNEQFF.